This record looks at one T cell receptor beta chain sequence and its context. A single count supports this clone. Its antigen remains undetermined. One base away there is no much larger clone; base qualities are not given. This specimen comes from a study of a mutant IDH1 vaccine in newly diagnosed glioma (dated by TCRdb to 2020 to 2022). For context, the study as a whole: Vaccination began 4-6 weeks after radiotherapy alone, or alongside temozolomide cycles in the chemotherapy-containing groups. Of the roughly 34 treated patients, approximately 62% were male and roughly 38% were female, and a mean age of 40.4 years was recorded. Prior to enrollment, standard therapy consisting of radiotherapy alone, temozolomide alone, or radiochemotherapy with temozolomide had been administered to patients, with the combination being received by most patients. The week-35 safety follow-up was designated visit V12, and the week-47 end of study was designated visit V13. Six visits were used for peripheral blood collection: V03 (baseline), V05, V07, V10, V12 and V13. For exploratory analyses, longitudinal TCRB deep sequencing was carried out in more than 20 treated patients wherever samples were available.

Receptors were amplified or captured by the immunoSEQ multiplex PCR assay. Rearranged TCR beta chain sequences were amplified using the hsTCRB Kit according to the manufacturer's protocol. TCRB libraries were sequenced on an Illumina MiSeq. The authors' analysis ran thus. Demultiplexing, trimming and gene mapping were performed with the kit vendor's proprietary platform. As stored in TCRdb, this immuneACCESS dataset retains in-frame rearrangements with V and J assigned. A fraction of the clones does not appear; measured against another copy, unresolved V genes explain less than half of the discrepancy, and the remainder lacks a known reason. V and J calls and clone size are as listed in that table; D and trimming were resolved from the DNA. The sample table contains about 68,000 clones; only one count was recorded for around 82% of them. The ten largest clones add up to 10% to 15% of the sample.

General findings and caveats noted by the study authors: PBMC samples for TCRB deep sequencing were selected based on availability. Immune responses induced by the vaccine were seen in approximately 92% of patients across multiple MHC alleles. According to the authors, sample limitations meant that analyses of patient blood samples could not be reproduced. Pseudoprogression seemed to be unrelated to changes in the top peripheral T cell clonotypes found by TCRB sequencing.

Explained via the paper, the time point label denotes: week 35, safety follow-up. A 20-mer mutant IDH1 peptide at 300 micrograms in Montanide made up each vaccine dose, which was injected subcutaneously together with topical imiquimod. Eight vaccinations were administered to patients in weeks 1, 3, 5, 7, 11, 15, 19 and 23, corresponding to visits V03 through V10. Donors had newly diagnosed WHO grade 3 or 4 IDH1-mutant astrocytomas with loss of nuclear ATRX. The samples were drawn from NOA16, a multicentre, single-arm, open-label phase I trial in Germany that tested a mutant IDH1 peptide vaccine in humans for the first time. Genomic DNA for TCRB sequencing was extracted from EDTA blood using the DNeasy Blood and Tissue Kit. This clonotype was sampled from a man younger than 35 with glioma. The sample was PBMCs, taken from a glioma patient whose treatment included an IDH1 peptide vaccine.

The CDR3 protein is CSVRRADTQYF. The nucleotide sequence reads TGCAGTGTCAGAAGGGCAGATACGCAGTATTTT. The receptor chain draws on TRBV20-1 and TRBJ2-3; the D gene is unclear. The CDR3 covers 11 residues, taking in both the cysteine and the phenylalanine. Kept here is only the CDR3 DNA, which spans 33 bases and is read in frame from base 1. As encoded in the germline V gene (reference sequence), CDR1 is DFQATT while CDR2 is SNEGSKA. The junction carries 9 bases between V and J, which are trimmed by 7 bases and 4 bases respectively.